This record covers a single TCR beta chain. The data belong to a study of blood T cells in healthy people across ages. Germline V gene data show CDR1 as LGHDT and CDR2 as YNNKEL (reference sequence). The CDR3 totals 15 residues. V lost 3 bases, J lost 5 bases, and 7 bases stayed unmatched. A second roughly 6 to 12 cycle PCR used barcoded and J-beta primers. TCRdb re-called the 5' RACE reads through MiXCR, storing one row per CDR3 protein. Of hundreds of thousands of distinct CDR3 sequences in the sample, 48% are singletons; the top ten hold 13%. This chain connects TRBV3-1 to TRBJ1-1, with 9 bases identical to TRBD1. This sequence originates from a man in his thirties or forties in good health. The sample comprised blood. The CDR3 reads CASSHMTTGGTEAFF. CDR3 in DNA: TGTGCCAGCAGCCATATGACGACAGGGGGGACTGAAGCTTTCTTT.